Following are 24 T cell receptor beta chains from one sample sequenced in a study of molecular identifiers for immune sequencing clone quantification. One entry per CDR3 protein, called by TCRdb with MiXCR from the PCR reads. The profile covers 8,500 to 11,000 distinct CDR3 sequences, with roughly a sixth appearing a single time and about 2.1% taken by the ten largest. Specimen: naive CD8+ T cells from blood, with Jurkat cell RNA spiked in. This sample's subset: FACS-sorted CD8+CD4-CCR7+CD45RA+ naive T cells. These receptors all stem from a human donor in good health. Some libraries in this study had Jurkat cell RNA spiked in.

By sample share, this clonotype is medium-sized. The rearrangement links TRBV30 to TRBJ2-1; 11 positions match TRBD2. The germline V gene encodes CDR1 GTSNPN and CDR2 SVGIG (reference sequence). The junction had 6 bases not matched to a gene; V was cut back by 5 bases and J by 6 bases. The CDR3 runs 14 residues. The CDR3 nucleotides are TGTGCCTGGTTACTAGCGGGAGCTGCCAATGAGCAGTTCTTC. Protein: CAWLLAGAANEQFF.

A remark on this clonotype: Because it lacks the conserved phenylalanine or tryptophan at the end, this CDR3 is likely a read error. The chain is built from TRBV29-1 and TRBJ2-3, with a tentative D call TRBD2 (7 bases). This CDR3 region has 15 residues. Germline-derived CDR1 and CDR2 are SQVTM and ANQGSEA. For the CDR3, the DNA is TGCGGCGCCCGCCTATGGGTGGGGGGGCGAGATACGCAGTATGTT. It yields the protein CGARLWVGGRDTQYV.

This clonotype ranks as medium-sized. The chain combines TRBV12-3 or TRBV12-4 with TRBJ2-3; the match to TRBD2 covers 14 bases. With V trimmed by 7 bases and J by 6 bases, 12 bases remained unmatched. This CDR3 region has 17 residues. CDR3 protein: CASTPMTSGRAGDTQYF. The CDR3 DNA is TGTGCCAGCACCCCAATGACTAGCGGGAGGGCGGGGGATACGCAGTATTTT.

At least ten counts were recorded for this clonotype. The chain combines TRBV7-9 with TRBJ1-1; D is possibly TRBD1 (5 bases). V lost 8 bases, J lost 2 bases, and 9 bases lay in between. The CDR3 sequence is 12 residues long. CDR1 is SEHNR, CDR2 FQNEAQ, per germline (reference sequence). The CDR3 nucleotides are TGTGCCAGCCGAGACAGCAACACTGAAGCTTTCTTT. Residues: CASRDSNTEAFF. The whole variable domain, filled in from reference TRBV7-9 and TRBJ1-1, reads DTGVSQNPRHKITKRGQNVTFRCDPISEHNRLYWYRQTLGQGPEFLTYFQNEAQLEKSRLLSDRFSAERPKGSFSTLEIQRTEQGDSAMYLCASRDSNTEAFFGQGTRLTVV.

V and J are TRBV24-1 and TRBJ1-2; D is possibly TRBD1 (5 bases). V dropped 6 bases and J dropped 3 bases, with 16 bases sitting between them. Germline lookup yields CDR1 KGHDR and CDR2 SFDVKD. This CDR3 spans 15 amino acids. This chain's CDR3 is CATSPGWGGDYGYTF. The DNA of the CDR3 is TGTGCCACCAGTCCCGGTTGGGGGGGAGACTATGGCTACACCTTC.

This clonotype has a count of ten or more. The CDR3 bases are TGTGCCAGCTCACCACGCAGATTCGTAGCGGGAGGAGATACCGGGGAGCTGTTTTTT. It specifies CASSPRRFVAGGDTGELFF. The rearrangement links TRBV18 to TRBJ2-2; 10 bases line up with TRBD2. Trimming took 1 base from V and 5 from J; bases not matched to a gene: 13. There are 19 residues in the CDR3. Germline V gene lookup returns CDR1 KGHSH and CDR2 LQKENI.

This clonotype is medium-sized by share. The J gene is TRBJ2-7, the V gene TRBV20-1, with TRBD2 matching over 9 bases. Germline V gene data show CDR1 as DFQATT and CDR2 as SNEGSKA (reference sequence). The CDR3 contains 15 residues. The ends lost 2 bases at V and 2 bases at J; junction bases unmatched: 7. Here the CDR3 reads CSARWSGRPTYEQYF. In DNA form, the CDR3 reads TGCAGTGCTAGATGGAGCGGGAGGCCAACCTACGAGCAGTACTTC.

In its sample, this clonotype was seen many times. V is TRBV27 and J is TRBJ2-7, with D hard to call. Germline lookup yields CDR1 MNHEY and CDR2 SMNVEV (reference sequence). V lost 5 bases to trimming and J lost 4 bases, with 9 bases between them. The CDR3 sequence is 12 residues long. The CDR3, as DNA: TGTGCCAGCAGTCCCGACGGATACGAGCAGTACTTC. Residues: CASSPDGYEQYF.

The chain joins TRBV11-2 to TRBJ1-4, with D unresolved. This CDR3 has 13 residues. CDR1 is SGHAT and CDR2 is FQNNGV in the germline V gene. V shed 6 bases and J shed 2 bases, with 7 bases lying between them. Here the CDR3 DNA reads TGTGCCAGCAGGGAGATCACTAATGAAAAACTGTTTTTT. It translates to CASREITNEKLFF.

For the CDR3, the DNA is TGTGCCAGCAGTAACGATGGAGTCAATGAGCAGTTCTTC. Translated, it gives CASSNDGVNEQFF. This sequence joins TRBV27 and TRBJ2-1; no definite D call. The germline gives CDR1 MNHEY, CDR2 SMNVEV (reference sequence). The CDR3 spans 13 residues. Trimming took off 5 bases at V and 6 bases at J, with 11 bases between the two ends.

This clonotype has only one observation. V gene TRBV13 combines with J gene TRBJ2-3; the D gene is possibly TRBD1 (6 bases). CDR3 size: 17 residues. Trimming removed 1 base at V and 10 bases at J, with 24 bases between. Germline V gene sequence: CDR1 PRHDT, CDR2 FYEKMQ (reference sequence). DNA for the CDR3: TGTGCCAGCAGCTTAGAAAGCGGACAGAAAGCCACAGGTGCGCAGTATTTT. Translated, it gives CASSLESGQKATGAQYF.

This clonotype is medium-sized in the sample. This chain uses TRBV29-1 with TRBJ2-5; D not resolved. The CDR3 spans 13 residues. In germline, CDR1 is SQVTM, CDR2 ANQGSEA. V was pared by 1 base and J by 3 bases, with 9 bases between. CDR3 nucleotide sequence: TGCAGCGTTGAAGCCGGAATAGAAGAGACCCAGTACTTC. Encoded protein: CSVEAGIEETQYF.

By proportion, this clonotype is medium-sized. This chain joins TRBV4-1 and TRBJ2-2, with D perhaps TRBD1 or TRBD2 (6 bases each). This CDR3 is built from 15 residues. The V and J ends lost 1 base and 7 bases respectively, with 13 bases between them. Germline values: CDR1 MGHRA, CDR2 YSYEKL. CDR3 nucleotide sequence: TGCGCCAGCAGCCAAGTTGGGGGGCAGGGCGGGGAGCTGTTTTTT. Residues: CASSQVGGQGGELFF.

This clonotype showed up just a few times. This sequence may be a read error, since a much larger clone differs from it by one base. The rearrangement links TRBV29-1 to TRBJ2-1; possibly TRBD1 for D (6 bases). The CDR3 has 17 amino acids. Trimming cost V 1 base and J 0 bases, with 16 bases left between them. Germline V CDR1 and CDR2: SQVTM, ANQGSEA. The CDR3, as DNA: TGCAGCGTTGAAGCCCCAGGGGACCCGAGCTCCTACAATGAGCAGTTCTTC. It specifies CSVEAPGDPSSYNEQFF.

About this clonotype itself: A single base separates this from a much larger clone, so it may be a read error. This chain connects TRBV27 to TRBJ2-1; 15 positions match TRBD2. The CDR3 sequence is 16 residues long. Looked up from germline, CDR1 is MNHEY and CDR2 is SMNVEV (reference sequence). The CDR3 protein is CASSWGTSGGYSEQFF. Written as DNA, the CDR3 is TGTGCCAGCAGTTGGGGGACTAGCGGGGGGTACAGTGAGCAGTTCTTC.

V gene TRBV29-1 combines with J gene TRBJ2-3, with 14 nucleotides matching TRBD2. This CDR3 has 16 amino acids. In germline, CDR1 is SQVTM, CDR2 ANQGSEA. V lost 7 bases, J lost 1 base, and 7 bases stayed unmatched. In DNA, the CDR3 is TGCAGCGGCAACGGGACTAGCGGGAGTGGCACAGATACGCAGTATTTT. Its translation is CSGNGTSGSGTDTQYF.

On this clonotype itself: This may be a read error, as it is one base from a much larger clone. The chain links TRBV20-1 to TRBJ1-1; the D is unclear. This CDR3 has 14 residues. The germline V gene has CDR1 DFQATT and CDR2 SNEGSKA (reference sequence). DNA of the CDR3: TGCGGTGCTAGAGATGGTTTGGGGAACACTGAAGCTTTCTTT. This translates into CGARDGLGNTEAFF.

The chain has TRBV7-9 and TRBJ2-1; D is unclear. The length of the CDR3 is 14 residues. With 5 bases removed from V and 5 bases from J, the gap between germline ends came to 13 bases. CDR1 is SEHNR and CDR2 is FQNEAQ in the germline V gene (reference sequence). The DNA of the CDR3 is TGTGCCAGCAGCCGCCCTCTTGAAGACAATGAGCAGTTCTTC. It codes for CASSRPLEDNEQFF.

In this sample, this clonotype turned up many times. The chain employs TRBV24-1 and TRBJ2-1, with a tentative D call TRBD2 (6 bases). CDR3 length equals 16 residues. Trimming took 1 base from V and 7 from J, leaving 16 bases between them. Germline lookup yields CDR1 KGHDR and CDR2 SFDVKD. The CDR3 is CATSDFRAGPWNEQFF. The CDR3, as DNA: TGTGCCACCAGTGATTTCAGAGCGGGTCCGTGGAATGAGCAGTTCTTC.

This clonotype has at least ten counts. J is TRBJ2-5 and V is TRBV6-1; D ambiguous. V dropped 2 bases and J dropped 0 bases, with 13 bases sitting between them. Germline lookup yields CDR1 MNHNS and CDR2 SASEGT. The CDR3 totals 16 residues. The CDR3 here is CASSEKWAPYQETQYF. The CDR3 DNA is TGTGCCAGCAGTGAAAAATGGGCGCCGTACCAAGAGACCCAGTACTTC.

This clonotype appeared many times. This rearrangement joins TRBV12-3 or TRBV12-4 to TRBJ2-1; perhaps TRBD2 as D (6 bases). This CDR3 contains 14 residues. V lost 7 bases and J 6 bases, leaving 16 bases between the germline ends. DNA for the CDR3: TGTGCCAGCATTGCTTCCGGGACTCTCAATGAGCAGTTCTTC. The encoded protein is CASIASGTLNEQFF.

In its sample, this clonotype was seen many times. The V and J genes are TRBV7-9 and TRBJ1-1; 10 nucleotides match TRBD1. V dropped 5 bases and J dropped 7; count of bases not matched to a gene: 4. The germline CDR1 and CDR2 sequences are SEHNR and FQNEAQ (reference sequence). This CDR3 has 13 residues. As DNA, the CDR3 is TGTGCCAGCAGCCCGGACAGGGGGGATGAAGCTTTCTTT. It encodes CASSPDRGDEAFF.

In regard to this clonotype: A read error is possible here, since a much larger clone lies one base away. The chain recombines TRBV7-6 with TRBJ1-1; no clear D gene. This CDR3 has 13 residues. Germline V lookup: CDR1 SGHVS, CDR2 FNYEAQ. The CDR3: CASSSGPNTEASF. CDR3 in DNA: TGTGCCAGCAGCTCGGGCCCAAACACTGAAGCTTCCTTT.

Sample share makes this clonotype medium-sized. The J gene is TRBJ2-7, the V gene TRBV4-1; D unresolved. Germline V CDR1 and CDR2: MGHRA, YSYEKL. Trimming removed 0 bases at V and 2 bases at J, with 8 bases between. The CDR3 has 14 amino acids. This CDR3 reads CASSQELPPYEQYF. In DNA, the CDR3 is TGCGCCAGCAGCCAAGAATTGCCCCCCTACGAGCAGTACTTC.